One sample yielded the 21 T cell receptor beta chains listed below, sequenced in a study of vaccination and CD4 T cells after COVID-19. No antigens are known for them. With the Oncomine TCR Beta short-read assay, DNA from cultured CD4+ T cells was sequenced. Each CDR3 protein gets one entry after TCRdb re-called the PCR reads with MiXCR. The sample contains roughly 20,000 distinct CDR3 sequences, 47% of which appear only once. Sample treatment: 10-day PBMC culture with coronavirus spike peptide pools or control peptides (ViraFEST assay). The source material was cultured CD4+ T cells from blood. The receptor source for this set is a human donor with COVID-19.

V gene TRBV29-1 combines with J gene TRBJ1-1, with D possibly matching TRBD1 (5 bases). The germline V gene encodes CDR1 SQVTM and CDR2 ANQGSEA. The CDR3 contains 13 residues. V lost 3 bases and J 4 bases, leaving 12 bases between the germline ends. This CDR3 is CSVDRVPGTEAFF. CDR3 sequence (DNA): TGCAGCGTTGACAGGGTCCCGGGCACTGAAGCTTTCTTT.

V and J are TRBV12-3 or TRBV12-4 and TRBJ1-5; the D gene is possibly TRBD1 (5 bases). The V end lost 5 bases, the J end lost 5 bases, and 13 bases lay between the germline ends. The CDR3 runs 14 residues. Written as DNA, the CDR3 is TGTGCCAGCAGTGCCGGGGGTGGGGATCAGCCCCAGCATTTT. It is translated as CASSAGGGDQPQHF.

This sequence joins TRBV7-6 and TRBJ1-4; D unresolved. Looked up from germline, CDR1 is SGHVS and CDR2 is FNYEAQ. The CDR3 spans 11 residues. V lost 2 bases, J lost 5 bases, and 0 bases lay in between. The CDR3 reads CASSLNEKLFF. The CDR3 DNA is TGTGCCAGCAGCTTAAATGAAAAACTGTTTTTT.

This clonotype showed up just a few times. The chain employs TRBV20-1 and TRBJ1-4; D gene unclear. Germline CDR1 and CDR2: DFQATT and SNEGSKA (reference sequence). This CDR3 contains 13 residues. The CDR3: CSFEYGLGEKLFF. The CDR3 DNA reads as TGCAGCTTTGAATACGGATTAGGGGAAAAACTGTTTTTT.

J is TRBJ1-6 and V is TRBV7-9, with D perhaps TRBD1 (6 bases). The CDR3 length is 14 residues. In germline, CDR1 is SEHNR, CDR2 FQNEAQ (reference sequence). Trimming shortened V by 5 bases and J by 9 bases, and 14 bases separated the two germline ends. The CDR3 bases are TGTGCCAGCAGCCCACAGGGAAGTAGTTCACCCCTCCACTTT. Its protein is CASSPQGSSSPLHF. Filled out from reference TRBV7-9 and TRBJ1-6, the complete variable domain reads DTGVSQNPRHKITKRGQNVTFRCDPISEHNRLYWYRQTLGQGPEFLTYFQNEAQLEKSRLLSDRFSAERPKGSFSTLEIQRTEQGDSAMYLCASSPQGSSSPLHFGNGTRLTVT.

The J gene is TRBJ2-7, the V gene TRBV7-2; 10 nucleotides match TRBD1. In germline, CDR1 is SGHTA, CDR2 FQGNSA. The CDR3 length is 14 residues. With 6 bases clipped from V and 5 bases from J, the junction kept 7 bases outside the gene matches. CDR3 sequence reads: CASRLGQGVNEQYF. CDR3 DNA: TGTGCCAGCAGACTTGGACAGGGGGTGAACGAGCAGTACTTC.

The chain has TRBV7-2 and TRBJ2-5; tentative D call: TRBD1 (5 bases). V lost 1 base and J lost 2, with 11 bases in between. Germline CDR1 reads SGHTA; CDR2 reads FQGNSA. The CDR3 length is 15 residues. CDR3 bases: TGTGCCAGCAGCTTAGAAGGGGTGGGGCAAGAGACCCAGTACTTC. This gives the protein CASSLEGVGQETQYF.

Regarding this clonotype: An end of the junction does not agree with germline; a read error may underlie this. CDR3 sequence (DNA): TGCAGTGCAGACGTCCCGGGACAGGGGAGCTCCTATAATTCACCCCTCTACTTT. Amino acid sequence: CSADVPGQGSSYNSPLYF. The rearrangement joins TRBV20-1 to TRBJ1-6; 10 bases match TRBD1. In germline, CDR1 is DFQATT, CDR2 SNEGSKA (reference sequence). The CDR3 totals 18 residues.

This clonotype was seen a few times. DNA for the CDR3: TGTGCCAGCAATCCGTTCTCTGGGGCCAACGTCCTGACTTTC. It is translated as CASNPFSGANVLTF. The V and J genes are TRBV2 and TRBJ2-6; no definite D call. The CDR3 has 14 residues. Deletions cut 7 bases from V and 0 bases from J, with 7 bases between. The V gene's germline CDR1 is SNHLY and CDR2 FYNNEI.

The rearrangement uses TRBV20-1 and TRBJ2-5; TRBD1 matches at 7 bases. The junction had 14 bases not matched to a gene; V was cut back by 2 bases and J by 5 bases. Germline loops: CDR1 DFQATT, CDR2 SNEGSKA (reference sequence). CDR3 length: 16 amino acids. In nucleotides, the CDR3 is TGCAGTGCTAGAAAAGGGGGCGTCGTACGGTTGGAGACCCAGTACTTC. Its protein product is CSARKGGVVRLETQYF.

In its sample, this clonotype was seen a few times. V gene TRBV6-2 or TRBV6-3 combines with J gene TRBJ1-5; D might be TRBD1 (6 bases). This CDR3 is built from 17 residues. Germline values: CDR1 MNHEY, CDR2 SVGEGT. Trimming took 0 bases from V and 7 from J, leaving 19 bases between them. CDR3 DNA sequence: TGTGCCAGCAGTTACTCGAACAGGGCCCAAATCCAACAGCCCCAGCATTTT. Protein product: CASSYSNRAQIQQPQHF.

The chain employs TRBV7-3 and TRBJ2-3; the match to TRBD2 covers 8 bases. The ends lost 4 bases at V and 6 bases at J; junction bases unmatched: 12. The CDR3 covers 16 residues. Germline CDR1 reads SGHTA; CDR2 reads FQGTGA. The CDR3: CASSSAGSGATDTQYF. In DNA, the CDR3 is TGTGCCAGCAGCTCCGCGGGTAGCGGGGCAACGGATACGCAGTATTTT.

The CDR3 region has the DNA TGTGCCATCAGTGAGCAGGGCAACTATGGCTACACCTTC. The encoded protein is CAISEQGNYGYTF. V gene TRBV10-3 combines with J gene TRBJ1-2, with D possibly TRBD1 on 5 matching bases. The V gene lost 2 bases and the J gene lost 2 bases, with 6 bases spanning the gap. Germline V lookup: CDR1 ENHRY, CDR2 SYGVKD. This CDR3 is 13 amino acids long.

J is TRBJ2-5 and V is TRBV20-1; 8 nucleotides agree with TRBD1. Per the germline V gene, CDR1 is DFQATT and CDR2 is SNEGSKA (reference sequence). Germline trimming cut 6 bases from V and 3 bases from J; bases unmatched to any gene: 12. This CDR3 comprises 15 residues. The CDR3 region is CSALRYLTGEETQYF. For the CDR3, the DNA is TGCAGTGCCCTTCGGTATCTGACAGGGGAAGAGACCCAGTACTTC.

V and J are TRBV5-4 and TRBJ2-3; 11 positions match TRBD2. With V trimmed by 4 bases and J by 6 bases, 10 bases remained unmatched. Germline-derived CDR1 and CDR2 are SGHNT and YYREEE (reference sequence). CDR3 length: 16 residues. Here the CDR3 reads CASSPKVAGGPDTQYF. The CDR3 region has the DNA TGTGCCAGCAGCCCAAAGGTAGCGGGGGGGCCGGATACGCAGTATTTT.

Comment on this clonotype: Because the CDR3's place on the DNA is in doubt, the DNA is left out and the CDR3 is given as listed by TCRdb. The CDR3 here is CASSFYICSAPWGRRETQYF. The V and J genes are TRBV7-2 and TRBJ2-5; the DNA was not used to check the table's D call, TRBD1. The CDR3 extends over 20 residues, inclusive of both ends. Germline V lookup: CDR1 SGHTA, CDR2 FQGNSA.

The chain combines TRBV7-8 with TRBJ2-2, with D hard to call. Trimming pared 2 bases from V and 5 bases from J, leaving 6 bases between. Germline assignment: CDR1 SGHVS and CDR2 FQNEAQ. The CDR3 extends over 13 amino acids. CDR3 nucleotide sequence: TGTGCCAGCAGCTTAACGGAGACCGGGGAGCTGTTTTTT. Encoded protein: CASSLTETGELFF.

Relative to its sample, this clonotype is large. V gene TRBV6-2 or TRBV6-3 combines with J gene TRBJ1-2; weak D call: TRBD1 (6 bases). V gave up 5 bases and J gave up 2 bases, with 9 bases separating them. Germline CDR1 and CDR2: MNHEY and SVGEGT. This CDR3 spans 13 amino acids. CDR3 in amino acids: CASSNRANYGYTF. Written as DNA, the CDR3 is TGTGCCAGCAGTAACAGGGCCAACTATGGCTACACCTTC.

This clonotype occurred a few times. The rearrangement joins TRBV7-9 to TRBJ1-1; the match to TRBD1 covers 9 bases. The V gene end was trimmed by 5 bases and the J gene end by 5 bases; junction bases not matched to a gene: 6. This CDR3 is built from 14 residues. Germline V gives CDR1 SEHNR, CDR2 FQNEAQ (reference sequence). The CDR3 region is CASSQDRGFTEAFF. The DNA for the CDR3 is TGTGCCAGCAGCCAGGACAGGGGTTTTACTGAAGCTTTCTTT.

This clonotype was counted between two and nine times. The rearrangement links TRBV20-1 to TRBJ2-2; 9 bases fit TRBD2. The germline gives CDR1 DFQATT, CDR2 SNEGSKA (reference sequence). The trim removed 3 bases at V and 2 bases at J, leaving 7 bases unmatched. The CDR3 extends over 16 amino acids. The CDR3 sequence is CSARASGAGNTGELFF. In DNA form, the CDR3 reads TGCAGTGCTAGGGCTAGCGGGGCCGGTAACACCGGGGAGCTGTTTTTT.

The V gene is TRBV15, the J gene TRBJ2-6; D uncertain. Germline V lookup: CDR1 LNHNV, CDR2 YYDKDF (reference sequence). With 5 bases removed from V and 3 bases from J, the gap between germline ends came to 8 bases. The CDR3 contains 14 residues. CDR3 in amino acids: CATSEVGGANVLTF. CDR3 DNA: TGTGCCACCAGCGAGGTTGGTGGGGCCAACGTCCTGACTTTC.